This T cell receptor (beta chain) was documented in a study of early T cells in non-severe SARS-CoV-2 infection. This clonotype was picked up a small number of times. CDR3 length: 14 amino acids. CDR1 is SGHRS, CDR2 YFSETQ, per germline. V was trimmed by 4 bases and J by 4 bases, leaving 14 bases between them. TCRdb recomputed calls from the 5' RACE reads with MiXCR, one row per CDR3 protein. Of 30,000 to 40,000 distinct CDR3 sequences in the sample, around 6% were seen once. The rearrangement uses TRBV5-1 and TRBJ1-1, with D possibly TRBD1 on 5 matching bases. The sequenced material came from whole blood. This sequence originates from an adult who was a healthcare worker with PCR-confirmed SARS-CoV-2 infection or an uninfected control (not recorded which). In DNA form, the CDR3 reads TGCGCCAGCAGCGAGAGATCAGGGATCACTGAAGCTTTCTTT. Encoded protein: CASSERSGITEAFF.